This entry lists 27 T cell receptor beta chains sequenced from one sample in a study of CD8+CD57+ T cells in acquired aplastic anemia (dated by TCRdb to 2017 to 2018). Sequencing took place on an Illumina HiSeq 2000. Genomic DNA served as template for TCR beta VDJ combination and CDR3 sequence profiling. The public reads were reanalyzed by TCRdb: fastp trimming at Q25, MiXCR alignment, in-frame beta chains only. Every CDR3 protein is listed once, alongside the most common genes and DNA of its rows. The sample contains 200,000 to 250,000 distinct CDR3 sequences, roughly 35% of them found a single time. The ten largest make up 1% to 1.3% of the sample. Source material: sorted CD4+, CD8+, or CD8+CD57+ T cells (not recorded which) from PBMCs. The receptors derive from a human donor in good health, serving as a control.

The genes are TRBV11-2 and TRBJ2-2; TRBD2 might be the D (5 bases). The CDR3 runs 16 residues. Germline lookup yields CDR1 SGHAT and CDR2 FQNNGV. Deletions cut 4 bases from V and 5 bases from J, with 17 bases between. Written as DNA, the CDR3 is TGTGCCAGCAGCTCCTATGGACTGTTGGGGACCGGGGAGCTGTTTTTT. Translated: CASSSYGLLGTGELFF.

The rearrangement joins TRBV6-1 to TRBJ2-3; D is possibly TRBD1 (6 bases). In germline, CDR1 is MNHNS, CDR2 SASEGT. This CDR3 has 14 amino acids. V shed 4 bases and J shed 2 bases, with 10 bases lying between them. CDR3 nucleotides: TGTGCCAGCAGTGGAGACAGGACCACAGATACGCAGTATTTT. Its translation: CASSGDRTTDTQYF.

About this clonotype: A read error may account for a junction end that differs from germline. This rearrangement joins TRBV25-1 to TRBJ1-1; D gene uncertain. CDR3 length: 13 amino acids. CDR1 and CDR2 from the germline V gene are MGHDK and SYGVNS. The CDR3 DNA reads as TGTGCCGGCAGGTTTAAAGCGAACACTGAAGCTTTCTTT. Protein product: CAGRFKANTEAFF.

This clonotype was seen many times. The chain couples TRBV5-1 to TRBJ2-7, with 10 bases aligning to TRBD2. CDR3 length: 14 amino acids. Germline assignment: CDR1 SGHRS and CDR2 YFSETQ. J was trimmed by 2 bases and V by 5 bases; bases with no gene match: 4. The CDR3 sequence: CASSSLAGAYEQYF. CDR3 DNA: TGCGCCAGCAGTTCTCTAGCGGGGGCCTACGAGCAGTACTTC.

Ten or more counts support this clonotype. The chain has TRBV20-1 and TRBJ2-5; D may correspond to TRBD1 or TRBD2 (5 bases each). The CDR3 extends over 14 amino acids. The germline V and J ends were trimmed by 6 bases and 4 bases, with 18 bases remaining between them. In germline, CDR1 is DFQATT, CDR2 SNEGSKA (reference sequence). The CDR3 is CSASRDGFAETQYF. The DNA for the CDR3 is TGCAGTGCCTCTCGGGACGGCTTTGCAGAGACCCAGTACTTC.

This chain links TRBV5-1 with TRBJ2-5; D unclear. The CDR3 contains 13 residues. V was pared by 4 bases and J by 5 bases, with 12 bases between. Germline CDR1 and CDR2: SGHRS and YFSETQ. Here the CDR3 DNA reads TGCGCCAGCAGCCTCCCATCCCCGGAGACCCAGTACTTC. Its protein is CASSLPSPETQYF.

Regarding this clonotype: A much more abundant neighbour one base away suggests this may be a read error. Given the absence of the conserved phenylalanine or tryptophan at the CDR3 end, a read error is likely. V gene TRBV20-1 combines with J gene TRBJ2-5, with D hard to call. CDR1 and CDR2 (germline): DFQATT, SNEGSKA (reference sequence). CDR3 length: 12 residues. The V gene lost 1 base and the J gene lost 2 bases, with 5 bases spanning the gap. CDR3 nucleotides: TGCAGTGCTAGAGGTGGGCAAGAGACCCAGTACCTC. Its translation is CSARGGQETQYL.

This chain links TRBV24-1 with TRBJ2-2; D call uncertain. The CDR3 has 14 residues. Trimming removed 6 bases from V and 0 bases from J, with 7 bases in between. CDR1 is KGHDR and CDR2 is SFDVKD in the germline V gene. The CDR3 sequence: CATSLGTNTGELFF. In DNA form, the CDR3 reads TGTGCCACCAGTCTCGGAACGAACACCGGGGAGCTGTTTTTT.

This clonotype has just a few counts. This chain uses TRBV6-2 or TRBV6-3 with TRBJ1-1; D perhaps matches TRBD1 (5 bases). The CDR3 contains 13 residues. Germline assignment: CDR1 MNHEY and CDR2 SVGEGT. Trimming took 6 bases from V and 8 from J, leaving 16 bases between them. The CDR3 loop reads CASSTAGTSEAFF. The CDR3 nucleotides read TGTGCCAGCAGCACCGCCGGGACCTCGGAAGCTTTCTTT.

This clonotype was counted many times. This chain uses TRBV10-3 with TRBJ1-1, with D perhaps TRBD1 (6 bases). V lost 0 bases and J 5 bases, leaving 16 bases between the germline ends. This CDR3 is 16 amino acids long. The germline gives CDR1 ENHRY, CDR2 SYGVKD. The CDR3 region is CAISESPRGRGTEAFF. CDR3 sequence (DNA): TGTGCCATCAGTGAGTCTCCTCGGGGGCGGGGGACTGAAGCTTTCTTT.

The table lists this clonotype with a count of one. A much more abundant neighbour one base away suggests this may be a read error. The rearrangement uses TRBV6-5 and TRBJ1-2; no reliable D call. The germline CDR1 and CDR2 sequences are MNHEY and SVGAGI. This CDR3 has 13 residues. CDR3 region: CASSYFTYYGHTF. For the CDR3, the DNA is TGTGCCAGCAGTTACTTTACGTACTATGGCCACACCTTC.

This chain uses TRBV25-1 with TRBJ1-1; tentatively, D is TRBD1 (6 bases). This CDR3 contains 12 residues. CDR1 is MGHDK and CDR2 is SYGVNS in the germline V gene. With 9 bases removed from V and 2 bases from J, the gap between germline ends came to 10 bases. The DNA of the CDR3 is TGTGCCAGAGGGGGTCTCAACACTGAAGCTTTCTTT. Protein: CARGGLNTEAFF.

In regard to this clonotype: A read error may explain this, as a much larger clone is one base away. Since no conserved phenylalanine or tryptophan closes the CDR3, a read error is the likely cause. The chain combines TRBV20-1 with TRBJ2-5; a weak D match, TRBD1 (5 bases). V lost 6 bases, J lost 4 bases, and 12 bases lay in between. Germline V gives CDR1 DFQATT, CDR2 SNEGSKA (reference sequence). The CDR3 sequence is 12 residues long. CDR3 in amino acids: CSAPGPGETQYL. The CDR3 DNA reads TGCAGTGCCCCAGGGCCAGGAGAGACCCAGTACCTC.

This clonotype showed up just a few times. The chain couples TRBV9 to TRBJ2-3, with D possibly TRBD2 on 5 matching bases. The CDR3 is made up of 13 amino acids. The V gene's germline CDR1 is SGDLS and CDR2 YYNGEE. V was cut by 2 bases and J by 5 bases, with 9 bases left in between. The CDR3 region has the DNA TGTGCCAGCAGCGTCGGGGTAAGAGATACGCAGTATTTT. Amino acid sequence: CASSVGVRDTQYF.

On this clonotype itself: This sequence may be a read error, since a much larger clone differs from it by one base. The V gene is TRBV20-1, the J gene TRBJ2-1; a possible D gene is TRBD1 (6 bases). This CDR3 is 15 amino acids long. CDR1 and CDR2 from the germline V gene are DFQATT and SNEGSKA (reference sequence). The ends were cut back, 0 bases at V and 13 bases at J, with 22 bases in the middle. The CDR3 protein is CSARDRGYFQETQFF. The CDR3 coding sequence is TGCAGTGCTAGAGACAGGGGATATTTCCAAGAGACCCAGTTCTTC.

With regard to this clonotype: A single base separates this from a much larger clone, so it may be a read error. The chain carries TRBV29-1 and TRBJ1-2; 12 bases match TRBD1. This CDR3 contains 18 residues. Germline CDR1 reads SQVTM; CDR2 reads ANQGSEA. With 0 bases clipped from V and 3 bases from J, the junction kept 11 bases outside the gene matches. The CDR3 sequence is CSVEDRGTGGAGDYGYTF. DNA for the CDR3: TGCAGCGTTGAAGATCGGGGGACAGGGGGCGCTGGAGACTATGGCTACACCTTC.

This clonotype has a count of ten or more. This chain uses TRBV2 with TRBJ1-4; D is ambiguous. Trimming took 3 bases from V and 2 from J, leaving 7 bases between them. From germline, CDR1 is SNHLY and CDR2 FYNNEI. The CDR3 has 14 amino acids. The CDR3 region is CASSEGHTNEKLFF. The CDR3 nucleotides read TGTGCCAGCAGTGAGGGCCACACTAATGAAAAACTGTTTTTT.

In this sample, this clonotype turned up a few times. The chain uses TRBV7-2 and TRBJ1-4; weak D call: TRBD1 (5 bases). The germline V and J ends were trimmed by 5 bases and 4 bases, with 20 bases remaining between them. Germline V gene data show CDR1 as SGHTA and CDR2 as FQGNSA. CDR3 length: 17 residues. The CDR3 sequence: CASSHRIRRGGNEKLFF. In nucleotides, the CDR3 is TGTGCCAGCAGCCATCGGATCCGACGGGGCGGTAATGAAAAACTGTTTTTT.

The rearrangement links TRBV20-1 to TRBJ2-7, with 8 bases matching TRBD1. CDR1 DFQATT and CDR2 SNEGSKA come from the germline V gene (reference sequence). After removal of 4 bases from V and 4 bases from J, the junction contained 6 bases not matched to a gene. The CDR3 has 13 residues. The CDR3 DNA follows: TGCAGTGCTAAAAGACAGGGGTCGTACGAGCAGTACTTC. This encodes CSAKRQGSYEQYF.

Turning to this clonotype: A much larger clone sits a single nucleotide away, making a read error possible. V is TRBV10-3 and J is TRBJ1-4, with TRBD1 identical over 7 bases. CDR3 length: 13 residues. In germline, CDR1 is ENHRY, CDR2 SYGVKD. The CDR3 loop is CAIRGTGDEKLLF. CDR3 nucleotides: TGTGCCATCAGGGGTACAGGGGATGAAAAACTGCTTTTT.

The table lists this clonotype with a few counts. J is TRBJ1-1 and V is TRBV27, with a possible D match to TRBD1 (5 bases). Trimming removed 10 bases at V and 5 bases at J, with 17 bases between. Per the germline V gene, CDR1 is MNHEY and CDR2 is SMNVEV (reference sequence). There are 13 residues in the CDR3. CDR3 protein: CATALGGGTEAFF. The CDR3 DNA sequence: TGTGCCACCGCGTTGGGGGGTGGTACTGAAGCTTTCTTT.

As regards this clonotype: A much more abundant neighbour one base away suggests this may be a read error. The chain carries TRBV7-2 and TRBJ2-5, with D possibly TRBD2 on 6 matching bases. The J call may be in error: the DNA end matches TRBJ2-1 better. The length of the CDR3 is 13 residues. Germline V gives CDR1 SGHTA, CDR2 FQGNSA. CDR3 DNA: TGTGCCAGCAGCTTAGAAGCTAGCGCGGCCCAGTTCTTC. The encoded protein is CASSLEASAAQFF.

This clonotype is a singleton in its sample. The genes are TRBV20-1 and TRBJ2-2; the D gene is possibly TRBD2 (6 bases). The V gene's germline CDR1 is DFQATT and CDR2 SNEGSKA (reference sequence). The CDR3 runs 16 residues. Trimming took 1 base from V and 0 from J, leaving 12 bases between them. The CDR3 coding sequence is TGCAGTGCTAGAGTTCCCAGCGGGCCGAACACCGGGGAGCTGTTTTTT. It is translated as CSARVPSGPNTGELFF.

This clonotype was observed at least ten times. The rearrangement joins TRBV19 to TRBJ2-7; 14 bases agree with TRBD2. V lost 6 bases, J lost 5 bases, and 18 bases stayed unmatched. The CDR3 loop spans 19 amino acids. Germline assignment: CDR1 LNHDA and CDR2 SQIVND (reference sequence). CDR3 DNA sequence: TGTGCCAGTAGCCTCTCATCCGGGACTAGCGGGAGTGGTGTCCACGAGCAGTACTTC. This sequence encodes CASSLSSGTSGSGVHEQYF. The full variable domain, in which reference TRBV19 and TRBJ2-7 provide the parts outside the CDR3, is DGGITQSPKYLFRKEGQNVTLSCEQNLNHDAMYWYRQDPGQGLRLIYYSQIVNDFQKGDIAEGYSVSREKKESFPLTVTSAQKNPTAFYLCASSLSSGTSGSGVHEQYFGPGTRLTVT.

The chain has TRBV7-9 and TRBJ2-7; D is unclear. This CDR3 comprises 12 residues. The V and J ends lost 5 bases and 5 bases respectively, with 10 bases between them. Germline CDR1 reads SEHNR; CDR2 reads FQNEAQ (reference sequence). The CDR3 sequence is CASSQRFDEQYF. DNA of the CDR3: TGTGCCAGCAGCCAAAGGTTCGACGAGCAGTACTTC.

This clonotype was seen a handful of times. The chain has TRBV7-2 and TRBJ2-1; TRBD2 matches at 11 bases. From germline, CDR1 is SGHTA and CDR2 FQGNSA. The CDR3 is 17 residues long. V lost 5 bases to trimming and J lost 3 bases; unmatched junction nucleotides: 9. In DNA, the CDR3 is TGTGCCAGCAGCCGGAGTCTAGCGGGAGGAGTCTACAATGAGCAGTTCTTC. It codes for CASSRSLAGGVYNEQFF.

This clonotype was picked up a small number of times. For the CDR3, the DNA is TGCGCCAGCAGCTTGTCAGGTTCGGAGGGAAACACCATATATTTT. The encoded protein is CASSLSGSEGNTIYF. The chain has TRBV5-1 and TRBJ1-3, with no clear D. The CDR3 runs 15 residues. Germline V gives CDR1 SGHRS, CDR2 YFSETQ. Between the trimmed V and J ends, which lost 1 base and 4 bases, there was a span of 12 bases.